Following are 30 T cell receptor beta chains from one sample sequenced in a study of low-dose radiotherapy and immunotherapy resistance in tumors. TRAV- and TRBV-specific primers, spanning alpha and beta chains, primed first-strand cDNA. The authors amplified TCRs for around 20 PCR cycles with a constant-region primer and a V-primer adapter. TCRdb independently ran MiXCR on the reads; one entry per CDR3 protein. The sample lists more than 12,000 distinct CDR3 sequences, under 60% occurring once. The origin of the receptors is a human donor with advanced metastatic prostate, ovarian, gallbladder or colorectal cancer (not recorded which). This table probably holds off-target reads from a library built for another chain.

The chain uses TRBV6-8 and TRBJ1-5, with no clear D. The germline V and J ends were trimmed by 4 bases and 0 bases, with 10 bases remaining between them. This CDR3 spans 15 amino acids. Germline loops: CDR1 MNHGY, CDR2 SAAAGT. CDR3 loop: CASSFSLYSNQPQHF. CDR3 coding DNA: TGTGCCAGCAGTTTCAGCCTTTATAGCAATCAGCCCCAGCATTTT.

V usage is TRBV4-2 and J usage is TRBJ2-2; no definite D call. CDR3 length equals 13 residues. The V gene lost 1 base and the J gene lost 5 bases, with 5 bases spanning the gap. Germline V CDR1 and CDR2: LGHNA, YNFKEQ. The CDR3 nucleotides read TGTGCCAGCAGCCAAGTATCGACCGGGGAGCTGTTTTTT. This gives the protein CASSQVSTGELFF.

The V call is TRBV12-3 or TRBV12-4, the J call TRBJ2-3; weak D call: TRBD2 (6 bases). The CDR3 covers 12 residues. Trimming took off 7 bases at V and 2 bases at J, with 7 bases between the two ends. CDR3 protein: CASMRDTDTQYF. The CDR3 nucleotides read TGTGCCAGCATGCGGGACACAGATACGCAGTATTTT.

This clonotype was seen a few times. The V call is TRBV28, the J call TRBJ2-5, with TRBD1 matching over 12 bases. The CDR3 totals 17 residues. Germline CDR1 is MDHEN and CDR2 is SYDVKM. The CDR3 nucleotides read TGTGCTTCGCGGGGGACAGGGGGCTTTGGGCGCCAAGAGACCCAGTACTTC. It encodes CASRGTGGFGRQETQYF.

The V call is TRBV4-2, the J call TRBJ2-7; 12 bases fit TRBD2. V shed 1 base and J 6 bases; nucleotides not matched to a gene: 16. The CDR3 extends over 19 amino acids. Germline V CDR1 and CDR2: LGHNA, YNFKEQ. The CDR3 bases are TGTGCCAGCAGCCAAGTAGGGTCCGGACTAGCGGGATTTATGGGCGAGCAGTACTTC. Amino acid sequence: CASSQVGSGLAGFMGEQYF.

The rearrangement joins TRBV6-8 to TRBJ2-5; 10 nucleotides align to TRBD2. CDR3 length: 15 amino acids. J gave up 5 bases and V 5 bases, and 8 bases lay outside the gene matches. CDR1 and CDR2 from the germline V gene are MNHGY and SAAAGT. The CDR3, as DNA: TGTGCCAGCAGTCTAGCGGGAGACCCCGCCGAGACCCAGTACTTC. It is translated as CASSLAGDPAETQYF.

This rearrangement joins TRBV9 to TRBJ2-5; 9 positions agree with TRBD2. The CDR3 consists of 15 residues. Germline V gene lookup returns CDR1 SGDLS and CDR2 YYNGEE. V dropped 0 bases and J dropped 5; count of bases not matched to a gene: 5. For the CDR3, the DNA is TGTGCCAGCAGCGTAGGGACTAGCGTCGGGGAGACCCAGTACTTC. Protein product: CASSVGTSVGETQYF.

This clonotype was counted only a few times. The CDR3, as DNA: TGTGCCAGTAGCCCCTCTCCTTATAGCAATCAGCCCCAGCATTTT. Amino acid sequence: CASSPSPYSNQPQHF. The V gene is TRBV19, the J gene TRBJ1-5; D unclear. Germline-derived CDR1 and CDR2 are LNHDA and SQIVND (reference sequence). Trimming left V 6 bases short and J 0 bases short, with 12 bases between. This CDR3 contains 15 residues.

This chain links TRBV6-2 or TRBV6-3 with TRBJ1-1; D is unresolved. Germline assignment: CDR1 MNHEY and CDR2 SVGEGT. The CDR3 is 14 residues long. V was pared by 5 bases and J by 1 base, with 11 bases between. In nucleotides, the CDR3 is TGTGCCAGCAGTGAATGGGGAGGGAACACTGAAGCTTTCTTT. Its protein is CASSEWGGNTEAFF.

CDR3 DNA sequence: TGTGCCAGCAGTTTTTCCGGGACAGGGTATGGCTACACCTTC. This gives the protein CASSFSGTGYGYTF. The chain joins TRBV12-3 or TRBV12-4 to TRBJ1-2; 9 bases map to TRBD1. The CDR3 has 14 residues. V lost 3 bases, J lost 5 bases, and 4 bases stayed unmatched.

Here the CDR3 reads CASSQDTRRVETQYF. DNA of the CDR3: TGTGCCAGCAGCCAAGATACCCGGCGGGTCGAGACCCAGTACTTC. J is TRBJ2-5 and V is TRBV3-1; TRBD2 is a possible D gene (5 bases). Germline V CDR1 and CDR2: LGHDT, YNNKEL (reference sequence). V dropped 0 bases and J dropped 5 bases, with 13 bases sitting between them. This CDR3 spans 15 amino acids.

The rearrangement uses TRBV19 and TRBJ2-6; D is unresolved. Trimming took off 3 bases at V and 0 bases at J, with 3 bases between the two ends. Germline lookup yields CDR1 LNHDA and CDR2 SQIVND (reference sequence). This CDR3 comprises 14 residues. The CDR3 DNA reads TGTGCCAGTAGTATTCACTCTGGGGCCAACGTCCTGACTTTC. Residues: CASSIHSGANVLTF.

CDR3 nucleotides: TGTGCCAGCAGGCGGACTTTGGAAAAACTGTTTTTT. Its protein product is CASRRTLEKLFF. This chain links TRBV12-3 or TRBV12-4 with TRBJ1-4; no firm D call. V was cut by 6 bases and J by 8 bases, with 10 bases left in between. The CDR3 covers 12 residues.

This sequence joins TRBV28 and TRBJ2-3; D possibly corresponds to TRBD1 (8 bases). Trimming stripped 5 bases from V and 11 bases from J, with 11 bases between. Germline V gene data show CDR1 as MDHEN and CDR2 as SYDVKM. CDR3 size: 11 residues. CDR3 region: CASSSGTGQYF. In nucleotides, the CDR3 is TGTGCCAGCAGTAGCGGGACAGGGCAGTATTTT.

The CDR3 loop reads CASRNEGLVLNEQFF. The CDR3, as DNA: TGTGCCAGCAGGAACGAGGGACTAGTTCTCAATGAGCAGTTCTTC. The chain recombines TRBV3-1 with TRBJ2-1, with TRBD2 matching over 8 bases. CDR3 length equals 15 residues. Germline CDR1 and CDR2: LGHDT and YNNKEL (reference sequence). V shed 6 bases, J shed 6 bases, and the junction held 10 bases outside the gene matches.

This clonotype was seen a handful of times. V gene TRBV20-1 combines with J gene TRBJ2-5; D call uncertain. V was shortened by 0 bases and J by 6 bases, with 17 bases between the two germline ends. Per the germline V gene, CDR1 is DFQATT and CDR2 is SNEGSKA (reference sequence). The CDR3 runs 15 residues. Written as DNA, the CDR3 is TGCAGTGCTAGAGAGGCACCGCGTGTAGGGCAGACCCAGTACTTC. Protein product: CSAREAPRVGQTQYF.

CDR3 in amino acids: CASSFRSGSGNEQFF. Here the CDR3 DNA reads TGTGCCAGCAGCTTCCGTAGCGGGAGCGGTAATGAGCAGTTCTTC. The J gene is TRBJ2-1, the V gene TRBV5-8, with TRBD2 matching 9 bases. Germline values: CDR1 SGHTS, CDR2 YDEGEE. This CDR3 comprises 15 residues. Trimming removed 2 bases from V and 7 bases from J; junction bases left unmatched: 7.

The chain combines TRBV7-2 with TRBJ2-1; perhaps D is TRBD1 or TRBD2 (5 bases each). This CDR3 has 13 amino acids. V dropped 5 bases and J dropped 10 bases, with 15 bases sitting between them. Germline values: CDR1 SGHTA, CDR2 FQGNSA. DNA of the CDR3: TGTGCCAGCAGCACCGGGGTTCACAGGGAGCAGTTCTTC. Its protein is CASSTGVHREQFF.

This clonotype was counted between two and nine times. The chain has TRBV29-1 and TRBJ2-7; D is possibly TRBD1 (6 bases). V was pared by 6 bases and J by 1 base, with 13 bases between. Germline CDR1 SQVTM, CDR2 ANQGSEA. The CDR3 length is 13 residues. CDR3 region: CSVGNRVSYEQYF. DNA for the CDR3: TGCAGCGTGGGGAACAGGGTTTCCTACGAGCAGTACTTC.

This chain links TRBV5-1 with TRBJ1-2; D not certain. The CDR3 has 16 residues. Germline assignment: CDR1 SGHRS and CDR2 YFSETQ. With 0 bases removed from V and 6 bases from J, the gap between germline ends came to 18 bases. The CDR3 DNA reads as TGCGCCAGCAGCTTGGAAGGGCGGGTAGGAGGGAATGGCTACACCTTC. Translation gives CASSLEGRVGGNGYTF.

This rearrangement joins TRBV2 to TRBJ2-3; 9 nucleotides match TRBD2. V gave up 7 bases and J gave up 0 bases; unmatched junction bases: 2. This CDR3 spans 14 amino acids. Looked up from germline, CDR1 is SNHLY and CDR2 is FYNNEI. The CDR3 bases are TGTGCCAGCAAAACTAGCGGGAGCACAGATACGCAGTATTTT. As protein: CASKTSGSTDTQYF.

This clonotype appeared a few times. The J gene is TRBJ1-4, the V gene TRBV5-1, with D tentatively TRBD1 (5 bases). This CDR3 is 15 amino acids long. Germline V gene sequence: CDR1 SGHRS, CDR2 YFSETQ. Trimming left V 4 bases short and J 2 bases short, with 12 bases between. As DNA, the CDR3 is TGCGCCAGCAGCACGGGGACGAAGACTAATGAAAAACTGTTTTTT. Encoded protein: CASSTGTKTNEKLFF.

This clonotype was seen a handful of times. This rearrangement joins TRBV11-2 to TRBJ2-3; TRBD1 agrees at 8 bases. Germline CDR1 is SGHAT and CDR2 is FQNNGV. CDR3 length: 16 amino acids. With V trimmed by 5 bases and J by 4 bases, 11 bases remained unmatched. The CDR3 here is CASSQDRVGVSDTQYF. CDR3 DNA sequence: TGTGCCAGCAGCCAGGACAGGGTTGGTGTCTCAGATACGCAGTATTTT.

The V and J genes are TRBV20-1 and TRBJ1-5; the D is unclear. The length of the CDR3 is 13 residues. V was pared by 3 bases and J by 4 bases, with 10 bases between. Looked up from germline, CDR1 is DFQATT and CDR2 is SNEGSKA (reference sequence). This chain's CDR3 is CSASLGQNQPQHF. In nucleotides, the CDR3 is TGCAGTGCTAGTCTTGGGCAGAATCAGCCCCAGCATTTT.

The chain uses TRBV19 and TRBJ2-2, with TRBD2 matching 11 bases. The CDR3 length is 14 residues. Per the germline V gene, CDR1 is LNHDA and CDR2 is SQIVND (reference sequence). V was pared by 9 bases and J by 7 bases, with 7 bases of the junction left unmatched. CDR3 nucleotide sequence: TGTGCCAGCTTCCCGACTAGCGGGGTCGGGGAGCTGTTTTTT. Its protein product is CASFPTSGVGELFF.

The chain links TRBV20-1 to TRBJ1-6; TRBD1 matches 10 bases. J was trimmed by 7 bases and V by 3 bases; bases with no gene match: 6. Germline V gene sequence: CDR1 DFQATT, CDR2 SNEGSKA (reference sequence). This CDR3 contains 15 residues. The CDR3 nucleotides are TGCAGTGCTAGCCCCGGACAGGGGGGGAATTCACCCCTCCACTTT. Its translation: CSASPGQGGNSPLHF.

The chain has TRBV5-1 and TRBJ2-7; D unresolved. This CDR3 region has 14 residues. Germline V CDR1 and CDR2: SGHRS, YFSETQ. Deletions cut 1 base from V and 5 bases from J, with 13 bases between. CDR3 sequence reads: CASSLRSLAHEQYF. In DNA form, the CDR3 reads TGCGCCAGCAGCTTGCGGAGTTTGGCCCACGAGCAGTACTTC.

The chain recombines TRBV27 with TRBJ2-2; perhaps TRBD2 as D (5 bases). The CDR3 spans 17 residues. V was trimmed by 8 bases and J by 0 bases, leaving 19 bases between them. Per the germline V gene, CDR1 is MNHEY and CDR2 is SMNVEV (reference sequence). DNA of the CDR3: TGTGCCAGCGGACCGTCGAGGGAACAGACGAACACCGGGGAGCTGTTTTTT. This encodes CASGPSREQTNTGELFF.

This sequence joins TRBV3-1 and TRBJ2-7, with 13 bases aligning to TRBD2. V lost 4 bases, J lost 0 bases, and 6 bases stayed unmatched. Germline V CDR1 and CDR2: LGHDT, YNNKEL (reference sequence). The CDR3 is 17 residues long. CDR3 DNA sequence: TGTGCCAGCAGCCGGACTAGCGGGAGCGCTAGCTCCTACGAGCAGTACTTC. Translation: CASSRTSGSASSYEQYF.

This clonotype has a handful of counts. J is TRBJ2-7 and V is TRBV7-2, with TRBD1 identical over 8 bases. From germline, CDR1 is SGHTA and CDR2 FQGNSA. The V segment lost 1 base and the J segment 3 bases; nucleotides outside the gene matches: 2. CDR3 size: 14 residues. CDR3 region: CASSLGTGRYEQYF. Here the CDR3 DNA reads TGTGCCAGCAGCTTAGGGACAGGGCGCTACGAGCAGTACTTC.